Each of the 20 T cell receptor beta chains below was sequenced from the same sample in a study of a mutant IDH1 vaccine in newly diagnosed glioma. Some clones are missing from TCRdb's copy, which holds only in-frame ones; the method was immunoSEQ multiplex PCR. This table has fewer than 55,000 clones, 65% appearing once. Antigen specificity for these receptors is unknown. Sample time point: week 47, end of study. Every single dose of the vaccine, 300 ug of mutant IDH1 20-mer peptide, came with topical imiquimod. The input for sequencing was peripheral blood mononuclear cells (PBMCs), taken from a glioma patient whose treatment included an IDH1 peptide vaccine. These TCRs come from a man between 35 and 55 years old with glioma. Some clones in this sample may be carry-over from other donors' samples.

The chain employs TRBV2 and TRBJ2-3; D gene unclear. Trimming left V 7 bases short and J 6 bases short, with 14 bases between. Germline CDR1 is SNHLY and CDR2 is FYNNEI. The CDR3 consists of 13 residues. CDR3 sequence: CASMGNLVDTQYF. CDR3 sequence (DNA): TGTGCCAGCATGGGAAATCTCGTGGATACGCAGTATTTT.

V gene TRBV18 combines with J gene TRBJ1-2, with 8 bases identical to TRBD1. The CDR3 is made up of 16 amino acids. In germline, CDR1 is KGHSH, CDR2 LQKENI. V trimming: 6 bases; J trimming: 1 base; junction bases outside the gene matches: 10. CDR3 DNA sequence: TGTGCCAGCTCCCCGGACAGGGTCCCCTATAACTATGGCTACACCTTC. This sequence encodes CASSPDRVPYNYGYTF.

V and J are TRBV29-1 and TRBJ1-4; D remains unclear. The CDR3 consists of 13 residues. V was cut by 4 bases and J by 3 bases, with 9 bases left in between. Germline V lookup: CDR1 SQVTM, CDR2 ANQGSEA. CDR3 DNA sequence: TGCAGCGTTGCGGGCGTCCCTAATGAAAAACTGTTTTTT. This codes for CSVAGVPNEKLFF. The whole variable domain, filled in from reference TRBV29-1 and TRBJ1-4, reads SAVISQKPSRDICQRGTSLTIQCQVDSQVTMMFWYRQQPGQSLTLIATANQGSEATYESGFVIDKFPISRPNLTFSTLTVSNMSPEDSSIYLCSVAGVPNEKLFFGSGTQLSVL.

This clone was seen a handful of times. This chain joins TRBV2 and TRBJ2-7; 8 bases are a match to TRBD1. V was pared by 6 bases and J by 0 bases, with 7 bases of the junction left unmatched. The V gene's germline CDR1 is SNHLY and CDR2 FYNNEI. The CDR3 has 15 amino acids. Here the CDR3 reads CASRGTGDPSYEQYF. CDR3 coding DNA: TGTGCCAGCAGGGGGACAGGCGACCCCTCCTACGAGCAGTACTTC.

The V and J genes are TRBV27 and TRBJ1-2; D possibly corresponds to TRBD1 (6 bases). Germline V gene sequence: CDR1 MNHEY, CDR2 SMNVEV (reference sequence). Trimming left V 0 bases short and J 5 bases short, with 10 bases between. The CDR3 consists of 14 residues. The CDR3 protein is CASSLSPGQYGYTF. The CDR3 DNA is TGTGCCAGCAGTTTATCACCGGGACAATATGGCTACACCTTC.

The chain recombines TRBV5-4 with TRBJ1-2; D not certain. V lost 5 bases to trimming and J lost 2 bases, with 13 bases between them. Germline-derived CDR1 and CDR2 are SGHNT and YYREEE (reference sequence). The CDR3 runs to 14 residues. The CDR3 DNA reads as TGTGCCAGCAGACCTAGTACACAGAACTATGGCTACACCTTC. Residues: CASRPSTQNYGYTF. The entire variable domain, with the rest obtained from reference TRBV5-4 and TRBJ1-2, is as follows: ETGVTQSPTHLIKTRGQQVTLRCSSQSGHNTVSWYQQALGQGPQFIFQYYREEENGRGNFPPRFSGLQFPNYSSELNVNALELDDSALYLCASRPSTQNYGYTFGSGTRLTVV.

This sequence joins TRBV11-2 and TRBJ2-7, with D perhaps TRBD2 (5 bases). V was clipped by 2 bases and J by 4 bases, with 15 bases between them. CDR1 and CDR2 (germline): SGHAT, FQNNGV. CDR3 length: 15 amino acids. The chain's CDR3 is CASSLSGTQTYEQYF. The CDR3, as DNA: TGTGCCAGCAGCTTAAGCGGCACCCAGACATACGAGCAGTACTTC.

The chain is built from TRBV5-4 and TRBJ1-2; D gene unclear. The CDR3 runs to 13 residues. Deletions cut 1 base from V and 4 bases from J, with 8 bases between. Germline V gene lookup returns CDR1 SGHNT and CDR2 YYREEE (reference sequence). In DNA, the CDR3 is TGTGCCAGCAGCTTGACCACCTCCTATGGCTACACCTTC. It encodes CASSLTTSYGYTF.

V and J are TRBV29-1 and TRBJ1-2; D is possibly TRBD1 (5 bases). The CDR3 runs 12 residues. Trimming pared 7 bases from V and 8 bases from J, leaving 17 bases between. From germline, CDR1 is SQVTM and CDR2 ANQGSEA. CDR3 coding DNA: TGCAGCGCCGGCGACAGTCCTATGGGCTACACCTTC. It translates to CSAGDSPMGYTF.

This chain connects TRBV6-1 to TRBJ1-2; D gene ambiguous. V lost 2 bases and J lost 6, with 10 bases in between. Germline lookup yields CDR1 MNHNS and CDR2 SASEGT. CDR3 length: 13 amino acids. The CDR3 spells CASSEPESHGYTF. In DNA, the CDR3 is TGTGCCAGCAGTGAACCCGAGAGCCATGGCTACACCTTC.

This clone was recorded a few times. The identical CDR3 is also encoded by other nucleotide sequences in the sample. V usage is TRBV6-5 and J usage is TRBJ1-2; 7 bases line up with TRBD1. Germline loops: CDR1 MNHEY, CDR2 SVGAGI. V gave up 4 bases and J gave up 4 bases; unmatched junction bases: 6. CDR3 size: 14 residues. CDR3 bases: TGTGCCAGCAGTTCCGGGACAGCCTTCTATGGCTACACCTTC. This codes for CASSSGTAFYGYTF.

CDR3 sequence (DNA): TGTGCCAGCAGCTTAAGGCCCGGGGCTGAAGCTTTCTTT. Translating it yields CASSLRPGAEAFF. This sequence joins TRBV11-2 and TRBJ1-1; D gene unclear. Germline V lookup: CDR1 SGHAT, CDR2 FQNNGV. Trimming removed 2 bases from V and 6 bases from J, with 10 bases in between. This CDR3 has 13 residues.

The V gene is TRBV30, the J gene TRBJ1-1, with 9 bases lining up with TRBD1. Germline V lookup: CDR1 GTSNPN, CDR2 SVGIG (reference sequence). The CDR3 runs 14 residues. The V and J ends lost 0 bases and 5 bases, in that order; junction bases with no gene match: 4. The CDR3 coding sequence is TGTGCCTGGAGTGTACGAGGGACAGGGACTGAAGCTTTCTTT. Translation gives CAWSVRGTGTEAFF.

The chain recombines TRBV18 with TRBJ2-5, with a weak D call TRBD2 (6 bases). Germline V gene data show CDR1 as KGHSH and CDR2 as LQKENI. Between the trimmed V and J ends, which lost 3 bases and 5 bases, there was a span of 16 bases. The CDR3 loop spans 15 amino acids. The CDR3 bases are TGTGCCAGCTCACCTTGGGGGACTGTCCAGGAGACCCAGTACTTC. Translated: CASSPWGTVQETQYF.

The chain carries TRBV4-1 and TRBJ1-5; D is unclear. CDR1 and CDR2 from the germline V gene are MGHRA and YSYEKL. The ends were cut back, 1 base at V and 3 bases at J, with 13 bases in the middle. The CDR3 has 16 amino acids. CDR3 sequence: CASSQGWQRDNQPQHF. DNA of the CDR3: TGCGCCAGCAGCCAAGGGTGGCAGAGAGACAATCAGCCCCAGCATTTT.

The V gene is TRBV29-1, the J gene TRBJ1-1; D may be TRBD1 (5 bases). The CDR3 totals 12 residues. CDR1 and CDR2 (germline): SQVTM, ANQGSEA. V shed 4 bases and J shed 4 bases, with 10 bases lying between them. The CDR3 here is CSVARVSTEAFF. The CDR3 coding sequence is TGCAGCGTTGCCAGGGTTTCCACTGAAGCTTTCTTT.

This rearrangement joins TRBV9 to TRBJ1-5; 7 bases are a match to TRBD1. The CDR3 length is 15 residues. The germline gives CDR1 SGDLS, CDR2 YYNGEE. V was clipped by 0 bases and J by 3 bases; unmatched bases: 3. CDR3 DNA: TGTGCCAGCAGCGTAGGTGACAGGGACAATCAGCCCCAGCATTTT. As protein: CASSVGDRDNQPQHF.

This clone has only one observation. The CDR3 spells CASRVGAGDYEQYF. The CDR3 DNA sequence: TGCGCCAGCCGGGTCGGGGCAGGGGACTACGAGCAGTACTTC. J is TRBJ2-7 and V is TRBV5-1; D perhaps matches TRBD1 (6 bases). CDR3 size: 14 residues. Germline V gene data show CDR1 as SGHRS and CDR2 as YFSETQ. V dropped 7 bases and J dropped 3 bases, with 17 bases sitting between them.

V and J are TRBV10-2 and TRBJ1-1, with 9 bases identical to TRBD1. CDR1 WSHSY and CDR2 SAAADI come from the germline V gene. V shed 8 bases, J shed 4 bases, and the junction held 5 bases outside the gene matches. This CDR3 contains 13 residues. The DNA of the CDR3 is TGCGCCAGCCGGGACAGGGAGCCCACTGAAGCTTTCTTT. Its translation is CASRDREPTEAFF.

The chain links TRBV7-8 to TRBJ2-6; maybe TRBD1 (6 bases). Germline values: CDR1 SGHVS, CDR2 FQNEAQ. The V and J ends lost 3 bases and 2 bases respectively, with 11 bases between them. The CDR3 is 16 residues long. CDR3 residues: CASSLRAGAGANVLTF. In DNA form, the CDR3 reads TGTGCCAGCAGCTTGCGTGCAGGGGCTGGGGCCAACGTCCTGACTTTC.